The 31 T cell receptor beta chains presented below share a single source sample, sequenced in a study of T cell clonality in common variable immunodeficiency. Broader study findings: Common variable immunodeficiency TCR beta sequences reportedly had fewer deletions and N-nucleotide insertions.

TCRdb's copy holds only in-frame clones and misses some; the assay was immunoSEQ multiplex PCR. Observed in the sample are 23,000 or so clones, none of them singletons. Their antigen targets remain unknown. Material: peripheral blood mononuclear cells. The receptors were gathered from a human donor with common variable immunodeficiency.

The table lists this clone with many counts. With the read ending 3 residues before the CDR3 end, the germline J gene is used to fill in that end. The V and J genes are TRBV5-1 and TRBJ2-3; 7 bases are a match to TRBD2. Germline values: CDR1 SGHRS, CDR2 YFSETQ. V shed 0 bases, J shed 4 bases, and the junction held 2 bases outside the gene matches. This CDR3 is 14 amino acids long. The CDR3 sequence is CASSLGGGPDTQYF. The covered CDR3 bases are TGCGCCAGCAGCTTGGGGGGGGGACCAGATACG.

This clone came up many times. The read ends 3 residues early relative to the CDR3; the germline J gene fills the gap. The J gene is TRBJ2-5, the V gene TRBV29-1, with D hard to call. Deletions cut 4 bases from V and 2 bases from J, with 11 bases between. CDR1 and CDR2 from the germline V gene are SQVTM and ANQGSEA. This CDR3 comprises 13 residues. CDR3 bases read: TGCAGCGTTGGTTCGCAGGTACAAGAGACC. Translation: CSVGSQVQET. The entire CDR3 protein is CSVGSQVQETQYF. Complete variable domain (other parts from reference TRBV29-1 and TRBJ2-5): SAVISQKPSRDICQRGTSLTIQCQVDSQVTMMFWYRQQPGQSLTLIATANQGSEATYESGFVIDKFPISRPNLTFSTLTVSNMSPEDSSIYLCSVGSQVQETQYFGPGTRLLVL.

This clone was counted ten times or more. CDR3 region: CASSMWDTKTSEAFF. The CDR3 bases that were read are TGTGCCAGTAGTATGTGGGACACTAAAACTTCTGAA. J is TRBJ1-1 and V is TRBV19; possible D gene TRBD1, 6 bases. The read ends 3 residues before the CDR3 terminus; that terminus is restored from the germline J gene. The CDR3 sequence is 15 residues long. Trimming removed 3 bases from V and 6 bases from J, with 17 bases in between. The germline V gene has CDR1 LNHDA and CDR2 SQIVND (reference sequence).

This clone showed up many times. The CDR3 spells CASRLWGRNQETQYF. CDR3 DNA (partial): TGTGCCAGCAGGTTGTGGGGCAGGAACCAAGAGACC. V usage is TRBV6-2 or TRBV6-3 and J usage is TRBJ2-5; possible D gene TRBD1, 5 bases. With the read ending 3 residues before the CDR3 end, the germline J gene is used to fill in that end. Trimming stripped 6 bases from V and 0 bases from J, with 14 bases between. The CDR3 extends over 15 amino acids. Germline V gene sequence: CDR1 MNHEY, CDR2 SVGEGT.

This clone was found a few times. The read ends 3 residues shy of where the CDR3 ends; the end is completed using the germline J gene. The chain uses TRBV30 and TRBJ1-6, with D perhaps TRBD1 (5 bases). V lost 2 bases and J 4 bases, leaving 18 bases between the germline ends. There are 17 residues in the CDR3. Germline CDR1 and CDR2: GTSNPN and SVGIG (reference sequence). This CDR3 is CAWSYLATGPYNSPLHF. The DNA read from the CDR3 is TGTGCCTGGAGTTATTTGGCAACAGGACCATATAATTCACCC.

This clone was picked up a small number of times. With the read ending 3 residues before the CDR3 end, the germline J gene is used to fill in that end. The chain carries TRBV30 and TRBJ2-7, with no clear D. V was pared by 0 bases and J by 3 bases, with 9 bases between. The CDR3 has 13 residues. Germline assignment: CDR1 GTSNPN and CDR2 SVGIG (reference sequence). The CDR3 region is CAWSVAPVYEQYF. CDR3 DNA (partial): TGTGCCTGGAGTGTAGCGCCCGTCTACGAG.

This clone came up many times. The read falls 3 residues short of the CDR3 end, and the missing part is taken from the germline J gene. The chain links TRBV5-1 to TRBJ2-2; TRBD2 aligns across 8 bases. This CDR3 has 14 residues. Germline V gene data show CDR1 as SGHRS and CDR2 as YFSETQ. J gave up 6 bases and V 7 bases, and 8 bases lay outside the gene matches. The CDR3: CASRTAGEAGELFF. The covered CDR3 bases are TGCGCCAGCCGAACAGCGGGAGAAGCCGGGGAG.

With regard to this clone: The read ends 3 residues early relative to the CDR3; the germline J gene fills the gap. V and J are TRBV5-1 and TRBJ2-5; a weak D match, TRBD2 (5 bases). The CDR3 is 14 amino acids. The germline CDR1 and CDR2 sequences are SGHRS and YFSETQ. V was trimmed by 4 bases and J by 5 bases, leaving 15 bases between them. This CDR3 reads CASSTGASHETQYF. Incomplete CDR3 DNA: TGCGCCAGCAGCACGGGCGCTAGCCACGAGACC.

This clone was seen a few times. Coverage ceases 3 residues before the CDR3 finishes, and the germline J gene fills in the end. This chain joins TRBV5-1 and TRBJ2-7, with D maybe TRBD1 (5 bases). Germline CDR1 and CDR2: SGHRS and YFSETQ. The CDR3 sequence is 13 residues long. Trimming removed 4 bases from V and 0 bases from J, with 8 bases in between. The chain's CDR3 is CASSADNSYEQYF. The CDR3 bases that were read are TGCGCCAGCAGCGCGGACAACTCCTACGAG.

This clone was seen repeatedly, ten times or more. The CDR3 is cut off 3 residues early in the read; its end comes from the germline J gene. This chain uses TRBV14 with TRBJ2-7; D is perhaps TRBD1 (6 bases). The CDR3 totals 14 residues. Deletions cut 6 bases from V and 6 bases from J, with 18 bases between. CDR1 and CDR2 (germline): SGHDN, FVKESK. CDR3 sequence reads: CASRAQRTDIEQYF. The sequenced part of the CDR3 DNA is TGTGCCAGCAGAGCCCAGCGGACAGATATCGAG.

This clone has at least ten counts. The sequence runs out 3 residues before the end of the CDR3; the remainder is reconstructed from the germline J gene. The chain has TRBV2 and TRBJ1-1; D is perhaps TRBD1 (6 bases). From germline, CDR1 is SNHLY and CDR2 FYNNEI. V was shortened by 5 bases and J by 1 base, with 11 bases between the two germline ends. CDR3 length: 14 amino acids. The CDR3 spells CASSLQGPNTEAFF. CDR3 bases read: TGTGCCAGCAGTCTACAGGGCCCGAACACTGAA.

This clone was detected a few times. The read terminates 3 residues ahead of where the CDR3 ends, so the germline J gene completes it. This chain uses TRBV10-3 with TRBJ2-5, with D possibly matching TRBD1 (5 bases). This CDR3 is built from 15 residues. CDR1 is ENHRY and CDR2 is SYGVKD in the germline V gene. The V end lost 3 bases, the J end lost 3 bases, and 14 bases lay between the germline ends. The sequenced part of the CDR3 DNA is TGTGCCATCAGTGACTTTTTTGGGGCGAAAGAGACC. It codes for CAISDFFGAKET. The CDR3 in its entirety is CAISDFFGAKETQYF.

Worth noting for this clone: The observed sequence ends 3 residues before the CDR3 terminus, with the missing tail filled in from the germline J gene. The genes are TRBV7-9 and TRBJ2-7, with 9 positions matching TRBD1. Germline V gene sequence: CDR1 SEHNR, CDR2 FQNEAQ (reference sequence). V trimming: 6 bases; J trimming: 4 bases; junction bases outside the gene matches: 7. The CDR3 has 14 residues. The CDR3 sequence: CASRAGTGMYEQYF. The DNA read from the CDR3 is TGTGCCAGCAGGGCCGGGACAGGGATGTACGAG.

This clone was detected ten times or more. Sequencing ends 3 residues short of the CDR3 end; the germline J gene provides the rest. This rearrangement joins TRBV30 to TRBJ2-3; possible D gene TRBD1, 5 bases. V was cut by 3 bases and J by 0 bases, with 13 bases left in between. The V gene's germline CDR1 is GTSNPN and CDR2 SVGIG (reference sequence). The CDR3 runs to 15 residues. The sequenced CDR3 bases are TGTGCCTGGAGCAGGGCCGGTACTAGCACAGATACG. It codes for CAWSRAGTSTDT. The complete CDR3 reads CAWSRAGTSTDTQYF.

This clone was seen a handful of times. The read falls 3 residues short of the CDR3 end, and the missing part is taken from the germline J gene. The chain links TRBV30 to TRBJ2-3; 10 bases fit TRBD2. Germline assignment: CDR1 GTSNPN and CDR2 SVGIG (reference sequence). The CDR3 runs 17 residues. Trimming removed 5 bases from V and 2 bases from J; junction bases left unmatched: 13. This CDR3 reads CAWGGSSGGRDTDTQYF. The CDR3 bases that were read are TGTGCCTGGGGGGGGAGTAGCGGGGGGAGAGACACAGATACG.

Comments on this clone: The read falls 3 residues short of the CDR3 end, and the missing part is taken from the germline J gene. V usage is TRBV5-1 and J usage is TRBJ2-2, with D maybe TRBD2 (6 bases). Germline CDR1 and CDR2: SGHRS and YFSETQ. V was clipped by 0 bases and J by 1 base, with 10 bases between them. This CDR3 region has 16 residues. This CDR3 is CASSLVVSGNTGELFF. CDR3 bases read: TGCGCCAGCAGCTTGGTTGTTAGCGGGAACACCGGGGAG.

This clone was picked up a small number of times. The read terminates 3 residues before the CDR3 end, so the remaining end is supplied by the germline J gene. The rearrangement links TRBV18 to TRBJ1-3, with D perhaps matching TRBD1 (6 bases). CDR3 size: 15 residues. V lost 4 bases to trimming and J lost 2 bases, with 12 bases between them. Germline V gene lookup returns CDR1 KGHSH and CDR2 LQKENI. The CDR3 DNA, read in part, is TGTGCCAGCTCACTGGAGACAGGACCTGGAAACACC. This translates into CASSLETGPGNT. The whole CDR3 protein reads CASSLETGPGNTIYF. Full variable domain (outside the CDR3, taken from reference TRBV18 and TRBJ1-3): NAGVMQNPRHLVRRRGQEARLRCSPMKGHSHVYWYRQLPEEGLKFMVYLQKENIIDESGMPKERFSAEFPKEGPSILRIQQVVRGDSAAYFCASSLETGPGNTIYFGEGSWLTVV.

This clone occurred a few times. The CDR3 bases that were read are TGTGCCAGCAGCGGAAGCGGGGCCCACAATGAG. Translated: CASSGSGAHNE. The complete CDR3 reads CASSGSGAHNEQFF. This chain uses TRBV7-9 with TRBJ2-1; 7 bases match TRBD2. The CDR3 end lies 3 residues beyond the end of the read and is filled in from the germline J gene. V shed 5 bases and J 5 bases; nucleotides not matched to a gene: 6. The CDR3 covers 14 residues. The germline V gene has CDR1 SEHNR and CDR2 FQNEAQ (reference sequence).

The table lists this clone with a few counts. The read stops 3 residues short of the end of the CDR3; the missing end is completed from the germline J gene. The chain carries TRBV6-1 and TRBJ1-2, with TRBD1 as a possible D gene (5 bases). CDR3 length equals 14 residues. Per the germline V gene, CDR1 is MNHNS and CDR2 is SASEGT. Trimming took 1 base from V and 7 from J, leaving 13 bases between them. CDR3 residues: CASSEGSGFLGYTF. The sequenced CDR3 bases are TGTGCCAGCAGTGAAGGGTCAGGGTTTCTTGGC.

This clone appeared a few times. The sequence runs out 3 residues before the end of the CDR3; the remainder is reconstructed from the germline J gene. The chain links TRBV7-2 to TRBJ1-2; possible D gene TRBD1, 6 bases. Germline lookup yields CDR1 SGHTA and CDR2 FQGNSA. This CDR3 is 14 amino acids long. Trimming cost V 0 bases and J 4 bases, with 9 bases left between them. The CDR3 DNA, read in part, is TGTGCCAGCAGCTTAGCTCAGGGGACCTATGGC. Protein product: CASSLAQGTYG. The entire CDR3 is CASSLAQGTYGYTF.

Notes on this clone: The read gets to within 3 residues of the CDR3 end, and the germline J gene fills in the rest. V is TRBV7-8 and J is TRBJ1-5; 8 bases agree with TRBD1. The germline gives CDR1 SGHVS, CDR2 FQNEAQ. The CDR3 covers 15 residues. V lost 4 bases, J lost 7 bases, and 9 bases stayed unmatched. CDR3: CASSSRQGQGQPQHF. Partial CDR3 DNA: TGTGCCAGCAGCTCAAGACAGGGGCAGGGGCAGCCC.

Concerning this clone: The observed sequence ends 3 residues before the CDR3 terminus, with the missing tail filled in from the germline J gene. This chain joins TRBV10-2 and TRBJ2-5; 13 positions agree with TRBD2. J gave up 5 bases and V 6 bases, and 15 bases lay outside the gene matches. Germline V gene lookup returns CDR1 WSHSY and CDR2 SAAADI. The CDR3 sequence is 18 residues long. The CDR3 sequence: CASSWGTSGEAGRETQYF. The CDR3 DNA, read in part, is TGCGCCAGCAGCTGGGGGACTAGCGGGGAGGCAGGAAGGGAGACC.

At least ten counts were recorded for this clone. The read terminates 3 residues before the CDR3 end, so the remaining end is supplied by the germline J gene. The chain combines TRBV19 with TRBJ2-5, with a tentative D call TRBD1 (5 bases). The CDR3 is 13 amino acids. Per the germline V gene, CDR1 is LNHDA and CDR2 is SQIVND (reference sequence). With 4 bases removed from V and 1 base from J, the gap between germline ends came to 7 bases. CDR3 in amino acids: CASSKDIQETQYF. The sequenced part of the CDR3 DNA is TGTGCCAGTAGTAAGGACATCCAAGAGACC.

The sample holds a few counts of this clone. With the read ending 3 residues before the CDR3 end, the germline J gene is used to fill in that end. This chain joins TRBV30 and TRBJ2-6, with 9 bases lining up with TRBD2. CDR1 is GTSNPN, CDR2 SVGIG, per germline (reference sequence). The V gene end was trimmed by 6 bases and the J gene end by 0 bases; junction bases not matched to a gene: 3. The CDR3 consists of 15 residues. CDR3 DNA (partial): TGTGCCTGTAGCGGGGGCCTCTCTGGGGCCAACGTC. Translation gives CACSGGLSGANV. The whole CDR3 sequence is CACSGGLSGANVLTF.

The table lists this clone with a few counts. The read ends 3 residues shy of where the CDR3 ends; the end is completed using the germline J gene. This chain connects TRBV30 to TRBJ2-7, with 8 positions matching TRBD1. CDR1 and CDR2 from the germline V gene are GTSNPN and SVGIG (reference sequence). V shed 3 bases and J 4 bases; nucleotides not matched to a gene: 17. The CDR3 is 17 residues long. CDR3 sequence reads: CAWRRDRIPGDAYEQYF. The CDR3 DNA, read in part, is TGTGCCTGGAGAAGGGACAGGATACCAGGCGACGCATACGAG.

This clone was recorded a few times. With the read ending 3 residues before the CDR3 end, the germline J gene is used to fill in that end. The rearrangement uses TRBV11-1 and TRBJ2-7; unclear D gene. There are 15 residues in the CDR3. Trimming cost V 4 bases and J 4 bases, with 17 bases left between them. Germline V gives CDR1 SGHAT, CDR2 FQDESV (reference sequence). CDR3 sequence: CASSSPREGRYEQYF. CDR3 DNA, as far as it was read: TGTGCCAGCAGCTCACCCCGAGAAGGGCGATACGAG.

This clone was recorded at least ten times. The read comes to an end 3 residues before the CDR3 does, leaving the germline J gene to fill in the end. The genes are TRBV18 and TRBJ1-2, with D maybe TRBD1 (5 bases). V was trimmed by 6 bases and J by 4 bases, leaving 15 bases between them. CDR3 length: 14 amino acids. The germline V gene encodes CDR1 KGHSH and CDR2 LQKENI. CDR3 sequence: CASSPDRQGYGYTF. Incomplete CDR3 DNA: TGTGCCAGCTCTCCGGATAGGCAGGGCTATGGC.

Regarding this clone: The sequence runs out 3 residues before the end of the CDR3; the remainder is reconstructed from the germline J gene. This chain links TRBV11-2 with TRBJ2-5; the match to TRBD1 covers 7 bases. Germline V gene sequence: CDR1 SGHAT, CDR2 FQNNGV. The CDR3 loop spans 14 amino acids. V lost 4 bases, J lost 5 bases, and 7 bases stayed unmatched. CDR3: CASSSTGLWETQYF. The covered CDR3 bases are TGTGCCAGCAGCTCGACAGGGCTATGGGAGACC.

This clone showed up just a few times. The junction departs from the called germline gene at one end, perhaps through a read error. The CDR3 goes on 3 residues after the read ends, and that part is filled in from the germline J gene. The rearrangement links TRBV7-7 to TRBJ2-2; D may be TRBD2 (5 bases). From germline, CDR1 is SSHAT and CDR2 FNYEAQ (reference sequence). The CDR3 is 15 residues long. CDR3 sequence: CASSPRRTGTGELFF. The CDR3 DNA, read in part, is TGTGCTAGCAGCCCCCGCAGGACTGGCACCGGGGAG.

By share of the sample, this clone is medium-sized. The CDR3 end falls 3 residues outside the read, so it is completed with the germline J gene. The rearrangement links TRBV20-1 to TRBJ2-3, with D possibly matching TRBD1 (6 bases). Deletions cut 5 bases from V and 5 bases from J, with 17 bases between. The CDR3 has 14 residues. Germline CDR1 DFQATT, CDR2 SNEGSKA (reference sequence). Partial CDR3 DNA: TGCAGTGCTGCTACAGGGTTGGAGGAAGATACG. It yields the protein CSAATGLEEDT. The full CDR3 protein reads CSAATGLEEDTQYF.

This clone was counted only a few times. The read stops 3 residues short of the end of the CDR3; the missing end is completed from the germline J gene. V usage is TRBV30 and J usage is TRBJ2-5, with 8 nucleotides matching TRBD1. This CDR3 has 14 residues. Germline-derived CDR1 and CDR2 are GTSNPN and SVGIG (reference sequence). V gave up 4 bases and J gave up 1 base; unmatched junction bases: 5. This CDR3 reads CAWTGGASQETQYF. CDR3 DNA, as far as it was read: TGTGCCTGGACAGGGGGCGCAAGCCAAGAGACC.